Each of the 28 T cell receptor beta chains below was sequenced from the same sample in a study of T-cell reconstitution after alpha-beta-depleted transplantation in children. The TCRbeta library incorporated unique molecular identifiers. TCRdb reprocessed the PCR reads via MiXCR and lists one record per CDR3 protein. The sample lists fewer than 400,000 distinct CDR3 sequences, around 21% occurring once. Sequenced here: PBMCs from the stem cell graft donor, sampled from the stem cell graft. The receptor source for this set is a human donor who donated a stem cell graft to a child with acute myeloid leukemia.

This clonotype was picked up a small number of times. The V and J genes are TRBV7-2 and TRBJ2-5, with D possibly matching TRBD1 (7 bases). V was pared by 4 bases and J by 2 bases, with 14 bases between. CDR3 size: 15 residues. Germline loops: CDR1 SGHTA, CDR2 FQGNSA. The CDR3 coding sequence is TGTGCCAGCAGCTCGGGGGACAGTCAACAAGAGACCCAGTACTTC. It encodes CASSSGDSQQETQYF.

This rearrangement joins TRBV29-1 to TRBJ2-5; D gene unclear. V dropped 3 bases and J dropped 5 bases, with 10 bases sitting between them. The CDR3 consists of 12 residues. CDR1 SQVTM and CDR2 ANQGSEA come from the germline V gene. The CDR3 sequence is CSVDGVRETQYF. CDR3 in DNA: TGCAGCGTTGATGGAGTAAGGGAGACCCAGTACTTC.

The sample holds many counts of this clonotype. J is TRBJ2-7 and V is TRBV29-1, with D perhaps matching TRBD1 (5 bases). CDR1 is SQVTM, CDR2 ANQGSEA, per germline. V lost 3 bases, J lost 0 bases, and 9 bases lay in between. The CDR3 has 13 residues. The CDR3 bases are TGCAGCGTTGAGGGGCAGAGCTCCTACGAGCAGTACTTC. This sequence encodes CSVEGQSSYEQYF.

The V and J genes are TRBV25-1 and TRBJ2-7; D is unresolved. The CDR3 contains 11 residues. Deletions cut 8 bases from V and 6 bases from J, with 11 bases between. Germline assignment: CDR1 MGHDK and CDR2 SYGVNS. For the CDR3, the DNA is TGTGCCAGCGTTCGGATGGGCGAGCAGTACTTC. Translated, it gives CASVRMGEQYF.

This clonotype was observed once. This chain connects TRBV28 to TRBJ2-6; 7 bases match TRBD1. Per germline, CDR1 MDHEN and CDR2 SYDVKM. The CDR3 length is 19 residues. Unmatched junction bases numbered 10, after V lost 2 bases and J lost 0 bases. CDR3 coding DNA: TGTGCCAGCAGTTTAACCTCGGCAGGGGGTGGCTCTGGGGCCAACGTCCTGACTTTC. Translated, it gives CASSLTSAGGGSGANVLTF.

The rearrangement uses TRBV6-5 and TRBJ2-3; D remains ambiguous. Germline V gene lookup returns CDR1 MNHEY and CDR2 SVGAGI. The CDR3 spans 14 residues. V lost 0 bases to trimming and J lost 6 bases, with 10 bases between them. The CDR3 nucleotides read TGTGCCAGCAGTTACTCTTCGGCCGGGGATACGCAGTATTTT. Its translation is CASSYSSAGDTQYF.

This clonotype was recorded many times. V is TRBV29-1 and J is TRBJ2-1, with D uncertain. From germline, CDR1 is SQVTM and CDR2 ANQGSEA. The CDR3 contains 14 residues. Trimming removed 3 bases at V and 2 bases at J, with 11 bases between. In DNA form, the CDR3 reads TGCAGCGTTGACCCCGAGAGGACCTACAATGAGCAGTTCTTC. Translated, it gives CSVDPERTYNEQFF.

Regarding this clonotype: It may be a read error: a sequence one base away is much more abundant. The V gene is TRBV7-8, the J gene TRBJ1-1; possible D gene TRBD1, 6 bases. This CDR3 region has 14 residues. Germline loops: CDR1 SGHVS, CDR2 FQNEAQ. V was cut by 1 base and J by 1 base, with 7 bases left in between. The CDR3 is CASSLVGQNTEAFF. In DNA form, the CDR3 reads TGTGCCAGCAGCTTAGTGGGACAGAACACTGAAGCTTTCTTT.

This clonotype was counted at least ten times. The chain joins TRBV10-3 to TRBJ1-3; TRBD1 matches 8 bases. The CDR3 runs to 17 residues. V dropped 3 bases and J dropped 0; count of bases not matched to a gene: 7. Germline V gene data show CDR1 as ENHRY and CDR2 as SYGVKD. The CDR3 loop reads CAISDLRDRRSGNTIYF. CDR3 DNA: TGTGCCATCAGTGATCTGCGGGACAGGCGCTCTGGAAACACCATATATTTT.

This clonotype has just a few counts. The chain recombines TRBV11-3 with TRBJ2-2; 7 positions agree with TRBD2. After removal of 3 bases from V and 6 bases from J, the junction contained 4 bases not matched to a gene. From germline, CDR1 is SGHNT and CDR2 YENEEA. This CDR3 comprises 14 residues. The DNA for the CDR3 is TGTGCCAGCAGCTTCGGGACTAAGGCCGGGGAGCTGTTTTTT. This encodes CASSFGTKAGELFF.

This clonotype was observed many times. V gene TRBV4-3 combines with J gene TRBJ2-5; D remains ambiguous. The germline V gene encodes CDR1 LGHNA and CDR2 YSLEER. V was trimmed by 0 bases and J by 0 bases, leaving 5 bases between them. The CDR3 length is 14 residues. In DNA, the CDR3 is TGCGCCAGCAGCCAAGACGGGTACCAAGAGACCCAGTACTTC. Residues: CASSQDGYQETQYF.

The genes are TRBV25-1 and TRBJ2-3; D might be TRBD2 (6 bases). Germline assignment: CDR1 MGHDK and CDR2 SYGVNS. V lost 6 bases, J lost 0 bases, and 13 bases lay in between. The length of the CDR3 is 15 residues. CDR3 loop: CASSVSGISTDTQYF. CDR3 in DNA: TGTGCCAGCAGCGTTAGCGGTATTAGCACAGATACGCAGTATTTT.

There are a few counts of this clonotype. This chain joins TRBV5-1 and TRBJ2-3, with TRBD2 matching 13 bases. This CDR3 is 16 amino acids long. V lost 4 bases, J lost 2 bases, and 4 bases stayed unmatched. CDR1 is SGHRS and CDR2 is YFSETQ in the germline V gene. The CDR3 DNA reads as TGCGCCAGCAGCGTAGGACTAGCGGGAGTCACAGATACGCAGTATTTT. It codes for CASSVGLAGVTDTQYF.

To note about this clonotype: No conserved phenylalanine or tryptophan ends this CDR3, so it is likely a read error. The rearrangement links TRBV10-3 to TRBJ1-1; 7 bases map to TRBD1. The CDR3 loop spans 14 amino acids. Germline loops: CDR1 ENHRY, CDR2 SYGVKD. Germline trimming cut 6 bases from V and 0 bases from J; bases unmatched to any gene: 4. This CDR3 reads CAIRITGVNTEAFY. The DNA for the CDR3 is TGTGCCATCAGAATAACAGGGGTGAACACTGAAGCTTTCTAT.

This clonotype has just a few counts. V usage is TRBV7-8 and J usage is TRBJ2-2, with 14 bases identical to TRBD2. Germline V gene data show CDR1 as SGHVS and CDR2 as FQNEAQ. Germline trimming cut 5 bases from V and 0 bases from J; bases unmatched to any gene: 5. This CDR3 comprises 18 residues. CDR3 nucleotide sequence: TGTGCCAGCAGCCACGGACTAGCGGGAGGAACGAACACCGGGGAGCTGTTTTTT. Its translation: CASSHGLAGGTNTGELFF.

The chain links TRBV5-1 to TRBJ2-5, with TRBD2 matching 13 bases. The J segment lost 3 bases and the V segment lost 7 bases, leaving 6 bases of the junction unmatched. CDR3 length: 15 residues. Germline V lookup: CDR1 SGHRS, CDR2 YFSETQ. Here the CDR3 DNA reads TGCGCCAGCTACGGACTAGCGGGAGTGGAAGAGACCCAGTACTTC. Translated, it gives CASYGLAGVEETQYF.

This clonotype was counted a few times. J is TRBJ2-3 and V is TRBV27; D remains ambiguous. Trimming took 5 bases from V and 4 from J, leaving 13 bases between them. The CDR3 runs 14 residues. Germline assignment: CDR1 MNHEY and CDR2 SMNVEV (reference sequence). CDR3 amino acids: CASSVAYLADTQYF. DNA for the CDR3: TGTGCCAGCAGTGTCGCGTACTTGGCAGATACGCAGTATTTT.

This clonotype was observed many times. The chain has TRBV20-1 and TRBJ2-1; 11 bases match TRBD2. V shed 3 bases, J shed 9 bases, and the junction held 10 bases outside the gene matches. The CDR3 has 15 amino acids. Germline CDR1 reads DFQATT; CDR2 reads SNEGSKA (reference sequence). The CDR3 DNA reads TGCAGTGCTAGCCCAACTAGCGGGAGTGCGGTTGAGCAGTTCTTC. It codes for CSASPTSGSAVEQFF.

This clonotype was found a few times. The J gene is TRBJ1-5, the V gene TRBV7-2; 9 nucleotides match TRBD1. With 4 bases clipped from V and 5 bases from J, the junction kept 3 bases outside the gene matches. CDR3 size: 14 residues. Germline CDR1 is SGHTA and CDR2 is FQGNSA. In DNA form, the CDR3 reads TGTGCCAGCAGCTCATGGACAGGGGATCAGCCCCAGCATTTT. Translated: CASSSWTGDQPQHF.

CDR3 sequence reads: CSVEGDRGREETQYF. The CDR3 DNA follows: TGCAGCGTTGAGGGAGACAGGGGACGAGAAGAGACCCAGTACTTC. The J gene is TRBJ2-5, the V gene TRBV29-1, with TRBD1 matching over 8 bases. Germline V gene sequence: CDR1 SQVTM, CDR2 ANQGSEA. CDR3 length: 15 residues. J was trimmed by 3 bases and V by 3 bases; bases with no gene match: 9.

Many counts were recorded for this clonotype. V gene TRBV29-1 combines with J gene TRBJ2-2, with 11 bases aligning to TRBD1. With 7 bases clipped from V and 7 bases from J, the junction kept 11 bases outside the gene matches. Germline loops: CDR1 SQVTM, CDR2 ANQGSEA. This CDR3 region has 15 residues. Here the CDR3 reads CSAGDRGSFGGELFF. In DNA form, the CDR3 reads TGCAGCGCCGGGGACAGGGGGTCTTTCGGCGGGGAGCTGTTTTTT.

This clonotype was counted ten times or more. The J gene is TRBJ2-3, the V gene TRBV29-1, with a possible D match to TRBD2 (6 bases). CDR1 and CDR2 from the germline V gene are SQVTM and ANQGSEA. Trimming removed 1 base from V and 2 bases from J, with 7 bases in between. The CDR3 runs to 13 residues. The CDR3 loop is CSVEAGLTDTQYF. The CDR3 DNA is TGCAGCGTTGAAGCGGGACTCACAGATACGCAGTATTTT.

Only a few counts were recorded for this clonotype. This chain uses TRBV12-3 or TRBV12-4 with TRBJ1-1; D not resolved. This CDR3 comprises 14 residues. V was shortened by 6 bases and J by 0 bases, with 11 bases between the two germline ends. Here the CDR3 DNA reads TGTGCCAGCAGACTGGGCCATCTGAACACTGAAGCTTTCTTT. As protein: CASRLGHLNTEAFF.

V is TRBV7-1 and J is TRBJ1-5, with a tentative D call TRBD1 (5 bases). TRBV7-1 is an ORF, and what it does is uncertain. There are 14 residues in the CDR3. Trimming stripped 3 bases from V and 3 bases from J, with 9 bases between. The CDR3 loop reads CASSSGGTNQPQHF. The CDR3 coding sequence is TGTGCCAGCAGCTCTGGAGGGACCAATCAGCCCCAGCATTTT.

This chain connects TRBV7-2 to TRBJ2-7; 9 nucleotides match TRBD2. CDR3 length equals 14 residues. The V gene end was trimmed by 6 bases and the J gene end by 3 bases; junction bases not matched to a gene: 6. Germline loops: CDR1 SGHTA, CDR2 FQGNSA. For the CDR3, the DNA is TGTGCCAGCAGACGGACTAGCGAGTTCTACGAGCAGTACTTC. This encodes CASRRTSEFYEQYF.

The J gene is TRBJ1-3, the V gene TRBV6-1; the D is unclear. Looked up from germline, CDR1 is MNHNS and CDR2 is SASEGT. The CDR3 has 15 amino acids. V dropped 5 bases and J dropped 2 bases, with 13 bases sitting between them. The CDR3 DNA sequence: TGTGCCAGCAGTCTTGTCGAGGGTGCTGGAAACACCATATATTTT. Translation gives CASSLVEGAGNTIYF.

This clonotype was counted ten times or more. The DNA of the CDR3 is TGTGCCAGCAGTTACTCGAGAGGGTCGGGAAACACCATATATTTT. This encodes CASSYSRGSGNTIYF. J is TRBJ1-3 and V is TRBV6-5; D remains ambiguous. CDR1 MNHEY and CDR2 SVGAGI come from the germline V gene. V was clipped by 0 bases and J by 4 bases, with 10 bases between them. The CDR3 runs 15 residues.

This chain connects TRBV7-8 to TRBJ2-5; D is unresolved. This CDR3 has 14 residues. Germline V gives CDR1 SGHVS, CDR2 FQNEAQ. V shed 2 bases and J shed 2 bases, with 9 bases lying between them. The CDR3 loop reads CASSLFPEQETQYF. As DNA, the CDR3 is TGTGCCAGCAGCTTATTCCCGGAACAAGAGACCCAGTACTTC.